Below are 4 T cell receptor beta chains sequenced from a single sample in a study of T cells in localized non-small cell lung cancer. Sequenced by immunoSEQ multiplex PCR; TCRdb stores in-frame clones only, minus some. This sample has roughly 48,000 clones, with approximately 77% found just once. Material: peripheral blood, obtained before any cancer treatment. The receptors shown here come from a man between 40 and 69 years old with stage I squamous cell lung carcinoma.

The chain couples TRBV7-9 to TRBJ2-1; D perhaps matches TRBD2 (6 bases). CDR3 length: 12 amino acids. Trimming took off 2 bases at V and 7 bases at J, with 6 bases between the two ends. Germline loops: CDR1 SEHNR, CDR2 FQNEAQ (reference sequence). The CDR3 is CASSLRENEQFF. The CDR3 nucleotides are TGTGCCAGCAGCTTACGGGAGAATGAGCAGTTCTTC.

This clone was seen only a few times. A junction end diverges from the germline sequence, so it may reflect a read error. The rearrangement joins TRBV6-4 to TRBJ2-3; TRBD2 matches at 7 bases. Germline V CDR1 and CDR2: MRHNA, SNTAGT. This CDR3 contains 9 residues. CDR3 DNA sequence: TGTGCCAGCAGTGCACTAGCGACCTTT. Protein sequence: CASSALATF.

The rearrangement uses TRBV9 and TRBJ2-1; 11 nucleotides match TRBD1. The CDR3 has 14 amino acids. The junction had 1 base not matched to a gene; V was cut back by 0 bases and J by 8 bases. Germline V gene sequence: CDR1 SGDLS, CDR2 YYNGEE. The CDR3 loop is CASSVGTGGDEQFF. CDR3 sequence (DNA): TGTGCCAGCAGCGTAGGGACAGGGGGCGATGAGCAGTTCTTC.

V is TRBV7-6 and J is TRBJ2-1; 7 nucleotides match TRBD1. V dropped 2 bases and J dropped 6; count of bases not matched to a gene: 7. CDR3 length: 15 amino acids. Germline V gene data show CDR1 as SGHVS and CDR2 as FNYEAQ. CDR3 region: CASSLTQGQRNEQFF. The CDR3 DNA reads as TGTGCCAGCAGCTTAACCCAGGGACAGCGCAATGAGCAGTTCTTC.